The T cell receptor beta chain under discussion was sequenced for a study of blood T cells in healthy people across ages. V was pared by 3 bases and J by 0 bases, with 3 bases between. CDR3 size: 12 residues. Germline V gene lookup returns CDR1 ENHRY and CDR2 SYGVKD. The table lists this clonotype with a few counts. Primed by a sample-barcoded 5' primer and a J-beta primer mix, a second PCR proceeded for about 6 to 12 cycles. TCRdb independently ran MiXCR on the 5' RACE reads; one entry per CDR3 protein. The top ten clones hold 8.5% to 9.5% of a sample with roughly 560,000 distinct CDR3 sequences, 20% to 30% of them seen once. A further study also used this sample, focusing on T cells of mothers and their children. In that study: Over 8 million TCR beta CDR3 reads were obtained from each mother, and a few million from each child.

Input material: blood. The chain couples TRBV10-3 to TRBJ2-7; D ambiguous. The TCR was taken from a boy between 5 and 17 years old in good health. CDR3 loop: CAISDISYEQYF. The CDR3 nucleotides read TGTGCCATCAGTGACATCTCCTACGAGCAGTACTTC.